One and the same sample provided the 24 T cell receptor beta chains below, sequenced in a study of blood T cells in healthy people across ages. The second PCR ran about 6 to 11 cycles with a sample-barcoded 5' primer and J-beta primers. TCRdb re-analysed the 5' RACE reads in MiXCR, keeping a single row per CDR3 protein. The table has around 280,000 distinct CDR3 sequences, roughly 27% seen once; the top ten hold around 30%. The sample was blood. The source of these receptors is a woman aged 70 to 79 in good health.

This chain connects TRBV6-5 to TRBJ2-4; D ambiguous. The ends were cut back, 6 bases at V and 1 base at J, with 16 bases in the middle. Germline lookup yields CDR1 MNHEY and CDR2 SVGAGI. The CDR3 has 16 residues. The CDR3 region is CASSPTYPRAKNIQYF. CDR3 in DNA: TGTGCCAGCAGCCCGACTTACCCGAGGGCCAAAAACATTCAGTACTTC.

The CDR3 DNA follows: TGCAGTGCCCACAGAGGGGACCGCCCCCAAGAGACCCAGTACTTC. This encodes CSAHRGDRPQETQYF. This sequence joins TRBV20-1 and TRBJ2-5; either TRBD1 or TRBD2 may fit D (5 bases each). Per the germline V gene, CDR1 is DFQATT and CDR2 is SNEGSKA (reference sequence). Trimming removed 6 bases from V and 1 base from J, with 18 bases in between. This CDR3 is built from 15 residues.

CDR3 sequence reads: CASSSGQSYNEQFF. The CDR3 bases are TGTGCCAGCAGTTCGGGACAGTCCTACAATGAGCAGTTCTTC. The V and J genes are TRBV25-1 and TRBJ2-1; 7 bases are shared with TRBD1. The germline gives CDR1 MGHDK, CDR2 SYGVNS. CDR3 length: 14 amino acids. J lost 1 base, V lost 5 bases, and 2 bases had no gene match.

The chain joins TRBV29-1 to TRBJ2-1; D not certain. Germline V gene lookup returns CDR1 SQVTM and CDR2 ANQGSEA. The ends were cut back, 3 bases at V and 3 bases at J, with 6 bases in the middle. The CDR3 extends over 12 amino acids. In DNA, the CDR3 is TGCAGCGTTGACGGACGCTACAATGAGCAGTTCTTC. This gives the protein CSVDGRYNEQFF.

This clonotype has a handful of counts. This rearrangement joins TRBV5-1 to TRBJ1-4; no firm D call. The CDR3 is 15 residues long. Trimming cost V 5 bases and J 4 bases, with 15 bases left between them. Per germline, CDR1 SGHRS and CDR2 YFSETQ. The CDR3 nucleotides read TGCGCCAGCAGTTTAGCGGGAAGCAATAATGAAAAACTGTTTTTT. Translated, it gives CASSLAGSNNEKLFF.

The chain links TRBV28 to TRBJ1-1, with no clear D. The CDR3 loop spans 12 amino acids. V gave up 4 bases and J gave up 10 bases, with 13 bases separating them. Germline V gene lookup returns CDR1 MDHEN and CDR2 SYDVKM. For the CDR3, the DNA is TGTGCCAGCAGTTCCATACGCGTTGCAGCTTTCTTT. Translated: CASSSIRVAAFF.

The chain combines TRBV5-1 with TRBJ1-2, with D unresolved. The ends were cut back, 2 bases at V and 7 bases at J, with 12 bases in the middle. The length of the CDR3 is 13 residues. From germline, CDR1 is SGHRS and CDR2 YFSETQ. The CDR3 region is CASSFESAGGYTF. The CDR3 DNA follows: TGCGCCAGCAGCTTCGAATCTGCCGGTGGCTACACCTTC.

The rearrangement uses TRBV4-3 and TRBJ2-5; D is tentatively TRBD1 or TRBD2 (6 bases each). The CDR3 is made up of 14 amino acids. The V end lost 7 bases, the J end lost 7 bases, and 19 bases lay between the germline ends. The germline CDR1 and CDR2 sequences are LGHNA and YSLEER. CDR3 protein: CASKMIGGTGTQYF. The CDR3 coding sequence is TGCGCCAGCAAGATGATAGGGGGGACGGGGACCCAGTACTTC.

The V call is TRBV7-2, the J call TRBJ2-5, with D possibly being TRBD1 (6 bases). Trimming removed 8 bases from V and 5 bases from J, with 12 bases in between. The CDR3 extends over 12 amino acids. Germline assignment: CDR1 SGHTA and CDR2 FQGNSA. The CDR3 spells CASVGGGETQYF. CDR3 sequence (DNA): TGTGCCAGCGTAGGGGGTGGTGAGACCCAGTACTTC.

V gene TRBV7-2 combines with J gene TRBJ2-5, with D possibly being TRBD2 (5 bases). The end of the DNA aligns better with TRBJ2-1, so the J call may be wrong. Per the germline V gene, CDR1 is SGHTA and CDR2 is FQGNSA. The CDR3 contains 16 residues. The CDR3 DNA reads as TGTGCCAGCAGCGGGCTAGCTCCTCCTGAAGTGGATGAGCAGTTCTTC. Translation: CASSGLAPPEVDEQFF.

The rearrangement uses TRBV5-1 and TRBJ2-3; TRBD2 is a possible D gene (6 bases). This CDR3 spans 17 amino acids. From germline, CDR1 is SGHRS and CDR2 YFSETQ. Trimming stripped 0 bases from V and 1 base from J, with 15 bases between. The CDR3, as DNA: TGCGCCAGCAGCTTGGAGACTAGGCCTCGAGGCACAGATACGCAGTATTTT. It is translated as CASSLETRPRGTDTQYF.

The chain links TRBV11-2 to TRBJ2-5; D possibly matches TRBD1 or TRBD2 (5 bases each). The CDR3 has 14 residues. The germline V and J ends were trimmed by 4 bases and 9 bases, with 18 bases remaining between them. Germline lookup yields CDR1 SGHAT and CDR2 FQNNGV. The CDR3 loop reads CASSSGTVRDSQYF. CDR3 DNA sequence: TGTGCCAGCAGCTCGGGGACGGTCCGTGATTCCCAGTACTTC.

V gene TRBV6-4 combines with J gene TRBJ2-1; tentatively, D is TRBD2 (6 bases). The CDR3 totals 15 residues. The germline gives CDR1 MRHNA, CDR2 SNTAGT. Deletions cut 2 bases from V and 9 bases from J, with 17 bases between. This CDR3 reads CASSDTGTGYGEQFF. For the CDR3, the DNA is TGTGCCAGCAGTGACACCGGGACTGGCTACGGTGAGCAGTTCTTC.

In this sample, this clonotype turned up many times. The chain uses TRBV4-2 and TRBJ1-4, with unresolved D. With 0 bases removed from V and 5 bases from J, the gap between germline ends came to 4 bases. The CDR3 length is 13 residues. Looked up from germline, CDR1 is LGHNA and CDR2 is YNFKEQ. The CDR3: CASSQEGNEKLFF. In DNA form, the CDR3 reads TGTGCCAGCAGCCAAGAGGGGAATGAAAAACTGTTTTTT.

The CDR3 region is CASSLTSGDLYEQYF. CDR3 nucleotides: TGTGCCAGCAGTTTAACTAGCGGGGACCTCTACGAGCAGTACTTC. This sequence joins TRBV27 and TRBJ2-7; 10 bases align to TRBD2. V lost 2 bases to trimming and J lost 3 bases; unmatched junction nucleotides: 4. CDR1 MNHEY and CDR2 SMNVEV come from the germline V gene (reference sequence). This CDR3 has 15 residues.

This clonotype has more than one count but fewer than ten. CDR3 residues: CASSGAGAVNEQYF. DNA for the CDR3: TGCGCCAGCAGCGGAGCGGGAGCTGTCAACGAGCAGTACTTC. The genes are TRBV5-1 and TRBJ2-7, with 8 bases identical to TRBD2. This CDR3 has 14 residues. V gave up 4 bases and J gave up 5 bases; unmatched junction bases: 8. Looked up from germline, CDR1 is SGHRS and CDR2 is YFSETQ.

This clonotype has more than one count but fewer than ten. The CDR3 loop reads CASSQDSGGSPLHF. CDR3 DNA: TGCGCCAGCAGCCAAGATTCCGGGGGATCACCCCTCCACTTT. V is TRBV4-1 and J is TRBJ1-6; possibly TRBD1 for D (5 bases). The CDR3 sequence is 14 residues long. V was pared by 0 bases and J by 10 bases, with 10 bases between. The germline CDR1 and CDR2 sequences are MGHRA and YSYEKL.

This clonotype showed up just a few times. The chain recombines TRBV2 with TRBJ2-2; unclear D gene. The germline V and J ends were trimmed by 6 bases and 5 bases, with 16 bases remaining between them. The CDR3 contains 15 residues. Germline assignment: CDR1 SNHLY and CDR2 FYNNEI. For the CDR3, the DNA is TGTGCCAGCAGACCCAAAACGTCGGTTACCGGGGAGCTGTTTTTT. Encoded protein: CASRPKTSVTGELFF.

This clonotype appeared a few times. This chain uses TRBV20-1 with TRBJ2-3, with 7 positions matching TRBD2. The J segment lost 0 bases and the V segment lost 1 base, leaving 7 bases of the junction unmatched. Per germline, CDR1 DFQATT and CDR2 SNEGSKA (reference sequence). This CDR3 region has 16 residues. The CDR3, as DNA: TGCAGTGCTAGAGGTGCCAGCGGGGTTAGCACAGATACGCAGTATTTT. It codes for CSARGASGVSTDTQYF.

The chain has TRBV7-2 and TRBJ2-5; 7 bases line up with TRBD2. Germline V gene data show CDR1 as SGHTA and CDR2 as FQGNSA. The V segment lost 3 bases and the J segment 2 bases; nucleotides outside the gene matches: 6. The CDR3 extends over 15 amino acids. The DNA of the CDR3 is TGTGCCAGCAGCTTTGTAAGCGGGAATCAAGAGACCCAGTACTTC. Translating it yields CASSFVSGNQETQYF.

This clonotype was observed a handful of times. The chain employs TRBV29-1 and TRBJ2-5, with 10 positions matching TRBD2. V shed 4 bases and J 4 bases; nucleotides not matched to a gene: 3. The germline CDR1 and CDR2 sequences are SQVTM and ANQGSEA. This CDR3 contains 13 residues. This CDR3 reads CSVGLAGIETQYF. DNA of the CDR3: TGCAGCGTTGGACTAGCGGGTATAGAGACCCAGTACTTC.

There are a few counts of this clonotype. This CDR3 is CASSLGTGTGGQPQHF. CDR3 nucleotides: TGTGCCAGCAGCTTAGGTACGGGGACAGGGGGTCAGCCCCAGCATTTT. The chain employs TRBV7-9 and TRBJ1-5; 11 bases match TRBD1. The V gene end was trimmed by 1 base and the J gene end by 6 bases; junction bases not matched to a gene: 5. Germline values: CDR1 SEHNR, CDR2 FQNEAQ (reference sequence). CDR3 length equals 16 residues.

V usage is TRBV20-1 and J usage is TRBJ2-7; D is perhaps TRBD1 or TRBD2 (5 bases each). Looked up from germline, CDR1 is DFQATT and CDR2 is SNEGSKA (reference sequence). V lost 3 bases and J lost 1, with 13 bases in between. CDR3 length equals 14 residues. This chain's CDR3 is CSASSGRPSYEQYF. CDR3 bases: TGCAGTGCTAGTTCGGGGCGGCCATCCTACGAGCAGTACTTC.

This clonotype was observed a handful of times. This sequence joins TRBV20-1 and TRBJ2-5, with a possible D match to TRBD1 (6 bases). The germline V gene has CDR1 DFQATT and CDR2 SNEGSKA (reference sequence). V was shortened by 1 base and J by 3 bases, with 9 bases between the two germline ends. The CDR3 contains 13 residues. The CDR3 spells CSARVGDKETQYF. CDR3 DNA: TGCAGTGCTAGAGTCGGGGACAAAGAGACCCAGTACTTC.